This T cell receptor (beta chain) was profiled in a study of early T cells in non-severe SARS-CoV-2 infection. Study-level information: The authors sequenced bulk RNA from unsorted whole blood, leaving chains unpaired. Study findings and constraints: The VDJdb matching leaned toward anti-spike CD8 responses and overlooked private and CD4 specificities.

V shed 5 bases and J shed 12 bases, with 17 bases lying between them. The CDR3 is 13 residues long. Molecules of cDNA were individually given unique molecular identifiers that were attached to them. TCRdb ran MiXCR on the 5' RACE reads and lists one entry per CDR3 protein. The table shows tens of thousands of distinct CDR3 sequences, with less than 7% occurring only once. This clonotype was counted only a few times. Its antigen remains unknown. This sequence joins TRBV12-3 or TRBV12-4 and TRBJ1-5; possible D gene TRBD1, 5 bases. Sequencing was performed on whole blood. The receptor was derived from an adult who was a healthcare worker with PCR-confirmed SARS-CoV-2 infection or an uninfected control (not recorded which). Here the CDR3 DNA reads TGTGCCAGCAGTCCCGGGGGGAGGGCGGGCCAGCATTTT. This translates into CASSPGGRAGQHF.